The source of this TCR beta chain is a study of Ad26.COV2.S vaccination and SARS-CoV-2 variants. Generated by immunoSEQ multiplex PCR, the TCRdb table keeps only in-frame clones and is missing some. The sample holds roughly 680,000 clones, roughly 90% seen once. This clone is a singleton in its sample. Stated treatment: over 15 received Ad26.COV2.S at low or high dose, single or two shots; about five received placebo; per-sample allocation not given. Sampling happened 63 days after the first vaccine or placebo injection. The CDR3 spans 15 residues. The V gene's germline CDR1 is LNHDA and CDR2 SQIVND (reference sequence). Trimming cost V 3 bases and J 3 bases; bases outside gene matches: 7.

This receptor was obtained from a person between 18 and 65 years old who received the Ad26.COV2.S COVID-19 vaccine or a placebo. The chain is built from TRBV19 and TRBJ2-7; TRBD1 matches 8 bases. Sample: peripheral blood, taken in a trial of Ad26.COV2.S vaccine versus placebo. Here the CDR3 reads CASSIAGTGNYEQYF. In DNA form, the CDR3 reads TGTGCCAGTAGTATTGCAGGGACAGGTAACTACGAGCAGTACTTC.